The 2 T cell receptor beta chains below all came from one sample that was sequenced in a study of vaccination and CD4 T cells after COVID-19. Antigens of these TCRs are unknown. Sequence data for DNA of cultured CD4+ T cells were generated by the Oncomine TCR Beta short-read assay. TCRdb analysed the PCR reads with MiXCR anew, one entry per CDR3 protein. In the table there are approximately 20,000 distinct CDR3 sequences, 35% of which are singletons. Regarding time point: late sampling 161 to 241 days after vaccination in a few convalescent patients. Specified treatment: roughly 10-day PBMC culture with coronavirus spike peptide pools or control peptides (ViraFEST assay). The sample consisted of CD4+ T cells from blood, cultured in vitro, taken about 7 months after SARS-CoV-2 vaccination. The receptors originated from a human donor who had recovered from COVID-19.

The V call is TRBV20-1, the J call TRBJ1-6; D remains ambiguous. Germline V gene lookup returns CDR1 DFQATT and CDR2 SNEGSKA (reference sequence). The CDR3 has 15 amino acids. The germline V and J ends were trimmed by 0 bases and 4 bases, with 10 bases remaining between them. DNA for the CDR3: TGCAGTGCTAGAGATGAACAGAGATATAATTCACCCCTCCACTTT. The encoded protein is CSARDEQRYNSPLHF.

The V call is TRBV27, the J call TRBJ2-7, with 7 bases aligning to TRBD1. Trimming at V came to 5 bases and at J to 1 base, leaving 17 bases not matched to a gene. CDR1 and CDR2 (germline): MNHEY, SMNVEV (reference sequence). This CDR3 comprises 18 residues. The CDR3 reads CASSPPTGQHRPSYEQYF. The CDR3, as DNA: TGTGCCAGCAGTCCTCCGACAGGGCAGCACCGTCCATCCTACGAGCAGTACTTC.